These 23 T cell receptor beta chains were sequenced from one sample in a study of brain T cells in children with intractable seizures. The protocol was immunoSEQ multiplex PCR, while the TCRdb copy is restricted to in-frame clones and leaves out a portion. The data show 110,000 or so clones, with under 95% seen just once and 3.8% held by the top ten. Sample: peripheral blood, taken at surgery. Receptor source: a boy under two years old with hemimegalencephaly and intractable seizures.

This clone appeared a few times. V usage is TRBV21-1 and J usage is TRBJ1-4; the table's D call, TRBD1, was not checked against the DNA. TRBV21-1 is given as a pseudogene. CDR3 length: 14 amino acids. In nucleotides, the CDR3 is TGTGCCAGCAGCAAAGACACAACTAATGAAAAACTGTTTTTT. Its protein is CASSKDTTNEKLFF.

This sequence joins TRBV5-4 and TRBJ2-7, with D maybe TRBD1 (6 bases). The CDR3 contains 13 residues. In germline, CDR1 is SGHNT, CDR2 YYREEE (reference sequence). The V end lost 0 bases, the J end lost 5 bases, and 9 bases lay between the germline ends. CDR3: CASSLAGVDEQYF. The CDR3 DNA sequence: TGTGCCAGCAGCTTGGCAGGGGTCGACGAGCAGTACTTC.

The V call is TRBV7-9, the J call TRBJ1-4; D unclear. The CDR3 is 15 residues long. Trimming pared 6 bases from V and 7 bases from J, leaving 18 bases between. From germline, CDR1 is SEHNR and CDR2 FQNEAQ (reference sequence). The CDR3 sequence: CASSSTGVEGEKLFF. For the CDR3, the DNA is TGTGCCAGCAGTTCTACCGGGGTCGAGGGTGAAAAACTGTTTTTT.

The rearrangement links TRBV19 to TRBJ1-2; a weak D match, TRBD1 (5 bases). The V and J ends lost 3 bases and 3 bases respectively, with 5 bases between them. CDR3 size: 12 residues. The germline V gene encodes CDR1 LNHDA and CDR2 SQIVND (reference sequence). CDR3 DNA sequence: TGTGCCAGTAGTATGGGACACTATGGCTACACCTTC. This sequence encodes CASSMGHYGYTF.

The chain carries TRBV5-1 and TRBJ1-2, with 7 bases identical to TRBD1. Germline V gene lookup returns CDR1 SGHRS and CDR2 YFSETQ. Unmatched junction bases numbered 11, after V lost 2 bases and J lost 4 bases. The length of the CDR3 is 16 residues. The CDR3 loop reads CASSLTGTDLSYGYTF. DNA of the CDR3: TGCGCCAGCAGCTTAACCGGGACAGATCTCTCCTATGGCTACACCTTC.

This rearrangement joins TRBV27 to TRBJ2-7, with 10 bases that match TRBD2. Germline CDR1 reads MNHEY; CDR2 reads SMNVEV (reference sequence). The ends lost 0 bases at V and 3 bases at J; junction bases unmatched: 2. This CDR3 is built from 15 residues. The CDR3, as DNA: TGTGCCAGCAGTTTATCGCTAGCGGGAGTCTACGAGCAGTACTTC. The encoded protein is CASSLSLAGVYEQYF.

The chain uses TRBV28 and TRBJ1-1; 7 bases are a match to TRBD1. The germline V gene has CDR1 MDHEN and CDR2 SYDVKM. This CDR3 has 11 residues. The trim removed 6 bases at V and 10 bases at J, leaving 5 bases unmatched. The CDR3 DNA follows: TGTGCCAGCAGGCAGGGGGTTGGAGCTTTCTTT. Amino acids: CASRQGVGAFF.

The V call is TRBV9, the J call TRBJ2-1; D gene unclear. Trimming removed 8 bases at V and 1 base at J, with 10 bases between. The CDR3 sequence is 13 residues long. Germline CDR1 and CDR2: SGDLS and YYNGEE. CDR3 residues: CASAPPSYNEQFF. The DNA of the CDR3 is TGTGCCAGTGCCCCGCCTTCCTACAATGAGCAGTTCTTC.

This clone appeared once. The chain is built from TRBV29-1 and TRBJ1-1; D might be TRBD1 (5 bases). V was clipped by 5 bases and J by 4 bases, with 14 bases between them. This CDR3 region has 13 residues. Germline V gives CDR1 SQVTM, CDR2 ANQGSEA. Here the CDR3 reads CSVRGKRGTEAFF. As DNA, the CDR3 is TGCAGCGTTCGGGGGAAACGGGGCACTGAAGCTTTCTTT.

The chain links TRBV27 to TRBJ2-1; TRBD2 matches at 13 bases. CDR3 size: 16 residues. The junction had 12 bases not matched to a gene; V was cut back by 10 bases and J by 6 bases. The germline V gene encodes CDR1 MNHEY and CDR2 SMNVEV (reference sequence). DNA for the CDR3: TGTGCCACCATCGACTATCGGACTAGCGGGAGCAATGAGCAGTTCTTC. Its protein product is CATIDYRTSGSNEQFF.

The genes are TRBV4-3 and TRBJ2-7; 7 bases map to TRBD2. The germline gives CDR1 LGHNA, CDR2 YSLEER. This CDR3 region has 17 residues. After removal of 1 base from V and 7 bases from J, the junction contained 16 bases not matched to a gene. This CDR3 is CASSQGVGGPIPKEQYF. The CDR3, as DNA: TGCGCCAGCAGCCAAGGGGTGGGAGGGCCCATTCCTAAGGAGCAGTACTTC.

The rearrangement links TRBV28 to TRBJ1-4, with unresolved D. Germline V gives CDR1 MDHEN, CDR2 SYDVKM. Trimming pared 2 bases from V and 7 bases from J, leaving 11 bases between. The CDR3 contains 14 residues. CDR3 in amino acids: CASSLGGKGEKLFF. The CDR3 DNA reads TGTGCCAGCAGTTTAGGCGGGAAGGGTGAAAAACTGTTTTTT.

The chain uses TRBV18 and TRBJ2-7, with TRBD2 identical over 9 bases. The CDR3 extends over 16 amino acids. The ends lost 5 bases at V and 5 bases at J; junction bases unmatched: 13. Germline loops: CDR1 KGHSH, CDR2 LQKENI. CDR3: CASSFRRGVAGDEQYF. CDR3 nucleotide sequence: TGTGCCAGCTCATTCCGTCGGGGAGTAGCGGGAGACGAGCAGTACTTC.

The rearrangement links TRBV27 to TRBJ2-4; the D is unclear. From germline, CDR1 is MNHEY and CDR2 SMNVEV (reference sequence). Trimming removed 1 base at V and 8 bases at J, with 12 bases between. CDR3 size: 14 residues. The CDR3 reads CASSLLGGGDIQYF. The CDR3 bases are TGTGCCAGCAGTTTATTGGGCGGTGGGGACATTCAGTACTTC.

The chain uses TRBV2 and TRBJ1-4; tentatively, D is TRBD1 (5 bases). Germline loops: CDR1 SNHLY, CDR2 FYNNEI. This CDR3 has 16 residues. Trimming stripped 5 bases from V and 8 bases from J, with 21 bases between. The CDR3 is CASSHARDGFREKLFF. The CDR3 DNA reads TGTGCCAGCAGTCATGCTCGGGACGGCTTCAGGGAAAAACTGTTTTTT.

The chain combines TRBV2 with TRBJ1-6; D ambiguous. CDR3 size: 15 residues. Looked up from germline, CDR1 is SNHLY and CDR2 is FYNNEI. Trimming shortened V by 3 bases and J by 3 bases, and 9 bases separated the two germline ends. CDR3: CASSDPEIYNSPLHF. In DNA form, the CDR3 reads TGTGCCAGCAGTGACCCCGAGATCTATAATTCACCCCTCCACTTT.

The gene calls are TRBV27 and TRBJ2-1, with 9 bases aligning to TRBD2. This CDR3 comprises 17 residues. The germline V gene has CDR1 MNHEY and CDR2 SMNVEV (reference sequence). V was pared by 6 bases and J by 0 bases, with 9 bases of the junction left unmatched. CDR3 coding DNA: TGTGCCAGCAGCCCCGGGCTAGCGGGACCCTCCTACAATGAGCAGTTCTTC. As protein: CASSPGLAGPSYNEQFF.

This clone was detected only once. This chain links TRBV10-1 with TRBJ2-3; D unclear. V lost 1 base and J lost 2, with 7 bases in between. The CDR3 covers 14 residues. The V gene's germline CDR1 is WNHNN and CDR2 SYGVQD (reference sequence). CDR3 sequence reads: CASSEYRTTDTQYF. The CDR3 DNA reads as TGCGCCAGCAGTGAGTACCGGACCACAGATACGCAGTATTTT.

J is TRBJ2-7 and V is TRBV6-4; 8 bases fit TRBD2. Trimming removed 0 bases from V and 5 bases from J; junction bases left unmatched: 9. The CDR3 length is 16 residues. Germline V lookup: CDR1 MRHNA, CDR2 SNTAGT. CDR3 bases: TGTGCCAGCAGTGACTCGAGTAAGCGGGAGCTCCACGAGCAGTACTTC. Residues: CASSDSSKRELHEQYF.

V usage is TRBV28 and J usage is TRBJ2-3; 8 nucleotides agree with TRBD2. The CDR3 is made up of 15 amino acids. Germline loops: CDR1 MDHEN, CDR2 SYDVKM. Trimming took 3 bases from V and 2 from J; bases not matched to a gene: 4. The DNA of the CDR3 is TGTGCCAGCAGTTTCCGGGGGGGGCTCACAGATACGCAGTATTTT. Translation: CASSFRGGLTDTQYF. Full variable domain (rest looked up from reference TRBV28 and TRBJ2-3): DVKVTQSSRYLVKRTGEKVFLECVQDMDHENMFWYRQDPGLGLRLIYFSYDVKMKEKGDIPEGYSVSREKKERFSLILESASTNQTSMYLCASSFRGGLTDTQYFGPGTRLTVL.

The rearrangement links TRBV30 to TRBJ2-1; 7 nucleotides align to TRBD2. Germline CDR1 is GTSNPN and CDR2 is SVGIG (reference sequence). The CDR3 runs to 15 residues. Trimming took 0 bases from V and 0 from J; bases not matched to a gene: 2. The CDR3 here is CAWSVGGSSYNEQFF. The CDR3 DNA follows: TGTGCCTGGAGTGTAGGCGGGAGCTCCTACAATGAGCAGTTCTTC.

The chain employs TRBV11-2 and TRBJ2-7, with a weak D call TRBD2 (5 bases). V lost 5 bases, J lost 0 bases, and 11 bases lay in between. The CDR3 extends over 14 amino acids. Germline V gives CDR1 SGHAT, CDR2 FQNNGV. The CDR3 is CASSGGTVSYEQYF. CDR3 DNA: TGTGCCAGCAGCGGAGGAACAGTCTCCTACGAGCAGTACTTC.

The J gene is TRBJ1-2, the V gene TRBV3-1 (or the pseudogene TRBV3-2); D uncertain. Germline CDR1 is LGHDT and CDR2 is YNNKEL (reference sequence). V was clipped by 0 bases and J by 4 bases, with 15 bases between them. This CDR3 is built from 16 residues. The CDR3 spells CASSQDRKRRFYGYTF. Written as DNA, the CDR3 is TGTGCCAGCAGCCAAGATCGAAAGAGACGCTTCTATGGCTACACCTTC.